These T cell receptor beta chains were read from a single sample in a study of blood T cell repertoires in COVID-19. Clones were read by immunoSEQ multiplex PCR, and TCRdb kept only the in-frame ones, dropping some. The sample consists of fewer than 250,000 clones, 81% of them appearing once. Sequencing was done on a sample of PBMCs or T cells enriched from blood (not recorded which). Receptors were obtained from a woman in her 50s with acute COVID-19. Both conserved end residues are part of each CDR3. D genes are given only for firm matches. Only part of the rows carry a size: once, few, many, or a class if the clone is expanded.

TRBV30	.	TRBD1	TRBJ1-5	TGTGCCTGGAGCGCCGACGACAGGGTCAATCAGCCCCAGCATTTT	CAWSADDRVNQPQHF
TRBV29-1	once	.	TRBJ1-5	TGCAGCGCTACAGGCTCCTCAGGGCCCCAGCATTTT	CSATGSSGPQHF
TRBV19	few	TRBD1	TRBJ1-5	TGTGCCAGTAGAGACGGACAGGGTCGTGTTCAGCCCCAGCATTTT	CASRDGQGRVQPQHF
TRBV28	.	.	TRBJ2-6	TGTGCCAGCAGTTTGTGGGAGGACTCTGGGGCCAACGTCCTGACTTTC	CASSLWEDSGANVLTF
TRBV5-1	.	.	TRBJ2-2	TGCGCCAGCAGCTTGCAACAGGAAGGCACCGGGGAGCTGTTTTTT	CASSLQQEGTGELFF
TRBV4-3	.	TRBD1	TRBJ1-2	TGCGCCAGCAGCCAAGATCCCGTGGGACAGGGGTATGGCTACACCTTC	CASSQDPVGQGYGYTF
TRBV7-6	.	TRBD2	TRBJ2-7	TGTGCCAGCAGCCCCAGTGGTAGCGGGTACTACGAGCAGTACTTC	CASSPSGSGYYEQYF
TRBV12-3/TRBV12-4	.	.	TRBJ2-3	TGTGCCAGCAGTTTAAGGGAGAATACGCAGTATTTT	CASSLRENTQYF
TRBV6-2/TRBV6-3	.	TRBD1	TRBJ1-3	TGTGCCAGCAGTTACGACCGGGACAGCTCCCTGATGGCTCTTGGGACGGACACCATATATTTT	CASSYDRDSSLMALGTDTIYF
TRBV6-5	.	.	TRBJ2-7	TGTGCCAGCAGTTGGACATGGCTCGGGGAGCAGTACTTC	CASSWTWLGEQYF
TRBV3-1/TRBV3-2	.	TRBD1	TRBJ2-7	TGTGCCAGTACAGGGGGTGCCTACGAGCAGTACTTC	CASTGGAYEQYF
TRBV2	.	.	TRBJ1-6	TGTGCCAGCAGTGGGTGGGAGGACCTCCACTTT	CASSGWEDLHF